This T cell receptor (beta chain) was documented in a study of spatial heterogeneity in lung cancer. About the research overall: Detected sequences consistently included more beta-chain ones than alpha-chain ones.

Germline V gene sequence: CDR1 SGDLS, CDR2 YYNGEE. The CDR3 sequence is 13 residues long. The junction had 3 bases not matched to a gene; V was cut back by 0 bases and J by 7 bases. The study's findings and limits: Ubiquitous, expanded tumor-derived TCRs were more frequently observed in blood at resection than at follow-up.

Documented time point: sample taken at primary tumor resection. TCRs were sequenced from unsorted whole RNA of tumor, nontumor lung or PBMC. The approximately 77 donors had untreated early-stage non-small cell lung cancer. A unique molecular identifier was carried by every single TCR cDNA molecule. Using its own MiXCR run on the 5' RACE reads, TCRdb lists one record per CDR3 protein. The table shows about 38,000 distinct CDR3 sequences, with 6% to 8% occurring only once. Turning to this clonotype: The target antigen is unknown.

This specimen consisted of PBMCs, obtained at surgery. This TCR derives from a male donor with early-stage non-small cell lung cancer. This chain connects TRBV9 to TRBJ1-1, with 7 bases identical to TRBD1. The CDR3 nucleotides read TGTGCCAGCAGCGTAGAAGGGGGCAGTGAAGCTTTCTTT. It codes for CASSVEGGSEAFF.